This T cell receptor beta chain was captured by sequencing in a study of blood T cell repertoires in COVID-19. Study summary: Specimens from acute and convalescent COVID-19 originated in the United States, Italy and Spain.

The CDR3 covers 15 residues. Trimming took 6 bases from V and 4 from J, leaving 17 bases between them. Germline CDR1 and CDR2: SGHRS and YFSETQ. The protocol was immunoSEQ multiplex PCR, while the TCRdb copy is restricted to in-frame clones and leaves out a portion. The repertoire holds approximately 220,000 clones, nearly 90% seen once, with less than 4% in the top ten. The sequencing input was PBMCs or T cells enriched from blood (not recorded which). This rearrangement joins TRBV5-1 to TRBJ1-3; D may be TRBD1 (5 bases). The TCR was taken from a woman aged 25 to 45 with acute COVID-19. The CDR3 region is CASTHNGGSGNTIYF. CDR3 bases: TGCGCCAGCACCCACAACGGGGGTTCAGGAAACACCATATATTTT. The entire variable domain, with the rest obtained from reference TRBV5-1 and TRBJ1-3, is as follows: KAGVTQTPRYLIKTRGQQVTLSCSPISGHRSVSWYQQTPGQGLQFLFEYFSETQRNKGNFPGRFSGRQFSNSRSEMNVSTLELGDSALYLCASTHNGGSGNTIYFGEGSWLTVV.